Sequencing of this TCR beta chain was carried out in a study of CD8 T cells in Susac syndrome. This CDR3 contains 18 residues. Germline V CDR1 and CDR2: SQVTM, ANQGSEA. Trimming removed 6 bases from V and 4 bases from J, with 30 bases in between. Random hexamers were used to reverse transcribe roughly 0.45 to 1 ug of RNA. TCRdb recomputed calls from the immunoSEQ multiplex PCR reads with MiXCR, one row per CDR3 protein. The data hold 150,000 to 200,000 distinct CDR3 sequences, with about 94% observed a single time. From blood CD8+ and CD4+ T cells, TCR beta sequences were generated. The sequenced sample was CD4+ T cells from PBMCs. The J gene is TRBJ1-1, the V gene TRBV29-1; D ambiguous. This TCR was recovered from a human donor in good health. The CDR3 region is CSVQKGRHQGKLLTEAFF. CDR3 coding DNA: TGCAGCGTCCAAAAAGGGCGCCACCAAGGGAAGTTACTCACTGAAGCTTTCTTT.